The clone carrying this T cell receptor (beta chain) appeared a few times. Its matching antigen is unknown. The J segment lost 9 bases and the V segment lost 7 bases, leaving 6 bases of the junction unmatched. Germline loops: CDR1 LNHDA, CDR2 SQIVND (reference sequence). CDR3 length: 14 residues. The data derive from a study of blood T cells in healthy people across ages. The study's findings and limits: Comparison with aged donors showed that long-lived donors had more naive CD4+ cells and higher diversity. Without sorted subsets, naive and antigen-experienced compartments could not be conclusively compared. Getting older went along with TCR beta diversity per million T cells dropping roughly linearly.

A second PCR, run for roughly 7 to 11 cycles, used a sample-barcoded 5' primer plus a J-beta primer mix. Every sample gave at least 2.5 million paired-end reads containing CDR3. TCRdb processed the 5' RACE reads anew with MiXCR; each CDR3 protein has one entry. The data show 1.2 million to 1.5 million distinct CDR3 sequences, 55% to 75% seen once. The genes are TRBV19 and TRBJ2-1, with TRBD2 matching over 13 bases. The sequencing sample was made of blood. The clonotype was recovered from a man between 18 and 29 years old in good health. CDR3 in amino acids: CASTGLAGVGEQFF. The CDR3 DNA follows: TGTGCCAGTACCGGACTAGCGGGAGTTGGTGAGCAGTTCTTC.